This T cell receptor (beta chain) was obtained from a study of cytomegalovirus exposure and HLA in healthy donors. Study-level findings and limits: Overall, approximately 150 TCR beta chains were annotated as cytomegalovirus-associated. A later analysis found TCR association rates differed by HLA locus, highest for DRB1 and lowest for HLA-C.

Germline CDR1 and CDR2: SEHNR and FQNEAQ (reference sequence). The CDR3 consists of 17 residues. The V end was cut by 3 bases, the J end by 1 base, with 19 bases between. PCR employed 60 Vbeta and 13 Jbeta primers. Assay: immunoSEQ multiplex PCR; the TCRdb copy retains only in-frame clones and omits some. The data contain almost 200,000 clones, roughly 79% of them singletons. About this clone itself: Its antigen is as yet unknown.

This clonotype originated in a man aged 30-40 years in good health and CMV-seronegative. The sample consisted of PBMCs. The V gene is TRBV7-9, the J gene TRBJ2-7; D remains ambiguous. CDR3 loop: CASSFHLGRLQSYEQYF. The CDR3 DNA sequence: TGTGCCAGCAGCTTTCATCTCGGCAGGCTCCAATCCTACGAGCAGTACTTC.